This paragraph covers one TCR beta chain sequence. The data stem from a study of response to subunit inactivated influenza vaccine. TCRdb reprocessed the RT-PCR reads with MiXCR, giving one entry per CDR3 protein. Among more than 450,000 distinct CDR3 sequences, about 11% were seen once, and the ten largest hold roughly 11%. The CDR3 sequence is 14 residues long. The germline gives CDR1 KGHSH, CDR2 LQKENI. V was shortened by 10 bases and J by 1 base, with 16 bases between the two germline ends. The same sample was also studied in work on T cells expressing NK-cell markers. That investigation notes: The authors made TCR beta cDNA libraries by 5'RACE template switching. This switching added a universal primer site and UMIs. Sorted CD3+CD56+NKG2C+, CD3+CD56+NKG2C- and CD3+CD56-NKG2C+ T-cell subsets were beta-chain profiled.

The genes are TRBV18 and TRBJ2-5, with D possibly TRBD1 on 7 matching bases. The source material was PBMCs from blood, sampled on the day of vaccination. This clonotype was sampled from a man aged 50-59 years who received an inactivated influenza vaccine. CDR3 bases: TGTGCCACTCGGAGGGGGACAGTCCAAGAGACCCAGTACTTC. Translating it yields CATRRGTVQETQYF.